This TCR beta chain originates from a study of T cell responses to AZD1222 COVID-19 vaccine. This table comes from immunoSEQ multiplex PCR, and its TCRdb copy is limited to in-frame clones, with some not included. This sample yields some 150,000 clones, of which over 85% are seen a single time; approximately 20% belongs to the top ten. Study-wide results and caveats: Dominant CD4 TCR responses targeted spike regions 160-218 and 743-854. Only a handful of AZD1222 recipients tested seropositive at baseline.

Germline CDR1 reads ENHRY; CDR2 reads SYGVKD. V shed 7 bases and J shed 5 bases, with 5 bases lying between them. The CDR3 is 11 residues long. Of note for this clone: Its antigen is still unknown.

This TCR was sampled from an adult in good health. This chain links TRBV10-3 with TRBJ2-2; D is uncertain. The starting material was peripheral blood, obtained on day 0 of AZD1222 vaccination. CDR3 loop: CAIKATGELFF. DNA for the CDR3: TGTGCCATCAAGGCAACCGGGGAGCTGTTTTTT.